The clone carrying this TCR beta chain turned up a few times. Its antigen is as yet unknown. This record comes from a study of response to subunit inactivated influenza vaccine. Study-wide points: The authors proposed limited new T cell recruitment per seasonal influenza vaccination.

TCRdb re-called the RT-PCR reads with MiXCR, one entry per CDR3 protein. The sample shows 860,000 or so distinct CDR3 sequences, 21% of them seen only once. Per the germline V gene, CDR1 is DFQATT and CDR2 is SNEGSKA (reference sequence). The CDR3 contains 15 residues. The V gene end was trimmed by 3 bases and the J gene end by 4 bases; junction bases not matched to a gene: 4. The sample consisted of PBMCs from blood, taken about 5 days after vaccination. The source of this sequence is a man aged 45-65 years who received an inactivated influenza vaccine. The chain couples TRBV20-1 to TRBJ2-7; 15 bases match TRBD2. The CDR3 here is CSASTGTSGRYEQYF. In DNA, the CDR3 is TGCAGTGCTAGCACCGGGACTAGCGGGAGGTACGAGCAGTACTTC.